This TCR beta chain was found in a study of vaccination effects on CD4 cells after COVID-19. General observations from the study: Long after vaccination, the clones induced by infection and by vaccine shrank markedly in size.

A word on this clone: What it binds is unknown.

Repertoires were generated with immunoSEQ multiplex PCR, while TCRdb's copy carries only in-frame clones and drops some. The sample carries 20,000 to 30,000 clones, roughly 79% recorded once. Germline V gives CDR1 SNHLY, CDR2 FYNNEI. The V gene lost 7 bases and the J gene lost 0 bases, with 11 bases spanning the gap. The CDR3 has 14 residues. The ViraFEST assay expanded antigen-specific CD4+ T cells with viral peptide pools before sequencing. Culture lasted about 10 days before CD4+ T cell isolation. The vaccine given was either BNT162b2 or mRNA-1273, in two doses. Nobody among the vaccine recipients had prior SARS-CoV-2 infection (nucleocapsid antibodies were negative).

The sample here was CD4+ T cells from PBMCs cultured with SARS-CoV-2 spike peptides, taken after COVID-19 vaccination. This sequence joins TRBV2 and TRBJ2-3, with unresolved D. The receptor comes from a human donor who received a COVID-19 vaccine. Some clones in this sample may be carry-over from other donors' samples. The CDR3 spells CASNVAGSTDTQYF. For the CDR3, the DNA is TGTGCCAGCAACGTGGCCGGAAGCACAGATACGCAGTATTTT. Together with reference TRBV2 and TRBJ2-3, the CDR3 gives the full variable domain: EPEVTQTPSHQVTQMGQEVILRCVPISNHLYFYWYRQILGQKVEFLVSFYNNEISEKSEIFDDQFSVERPDGSNFTLKIRSTKLEDSAMYFCASNVAGSTDTQYFGPGTRLTVL.